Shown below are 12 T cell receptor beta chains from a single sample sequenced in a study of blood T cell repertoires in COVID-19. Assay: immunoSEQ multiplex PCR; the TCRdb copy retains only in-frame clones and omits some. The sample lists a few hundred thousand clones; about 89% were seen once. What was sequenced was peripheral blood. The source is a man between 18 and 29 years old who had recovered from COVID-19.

DNA of the CDR3: TGTGCCAGCAGCCAAGGGTGGCAGGATTTAACCTACGAGCAGTACTTC. Protein product: CASSQGWQDLTYEQYF. The rearrangement links TRBV3-1 (or the pseudogene TRBV3-2) to TRBJ2-7; D gene unclear. Trimming removed 1 base at V and 2 bases at J, with 15 bases between. CDR3 length: 16 residues. Germline CDR1 reads LGHDT; CDR2 reads YNNKEL (reference sequence).

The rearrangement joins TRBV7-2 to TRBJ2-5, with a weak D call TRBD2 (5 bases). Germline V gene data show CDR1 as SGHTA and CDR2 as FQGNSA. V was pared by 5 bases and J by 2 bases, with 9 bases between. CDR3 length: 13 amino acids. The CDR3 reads CASSQRSQETQYF. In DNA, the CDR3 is TGTGCCAGCAGCCAGCGGTCTCAAGAGACCCAGTACTTC.

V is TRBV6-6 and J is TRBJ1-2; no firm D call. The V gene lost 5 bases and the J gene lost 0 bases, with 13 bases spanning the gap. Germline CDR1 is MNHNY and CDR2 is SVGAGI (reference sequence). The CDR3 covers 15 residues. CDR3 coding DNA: TGTGCCAGCAGTAACCGGGAAACACCTAACTATGGCTACACCTTC. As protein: CASSNRETPNYGYTF.

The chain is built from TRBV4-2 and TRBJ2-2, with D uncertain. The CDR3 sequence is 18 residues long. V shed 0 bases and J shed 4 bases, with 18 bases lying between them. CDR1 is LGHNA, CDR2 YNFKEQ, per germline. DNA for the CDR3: TGTGCCAGCAGCCAAGATAGTTTTTACGGGTTAGGCACCGGGGAGCTGTTTTTT. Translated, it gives CASSQDSFYGLGTGELFF.

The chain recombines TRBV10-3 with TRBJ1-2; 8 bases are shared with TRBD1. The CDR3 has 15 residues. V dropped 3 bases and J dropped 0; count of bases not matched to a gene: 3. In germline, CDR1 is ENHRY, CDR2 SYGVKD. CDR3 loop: CAISDGDRSNYGYTF. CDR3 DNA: TGTGCCATCAGTGACGGGGACAGGTCTAACTATGGCTACACCTTC.

The CDR3, as DNA: TGTGCCACCAGTGACCACACAGGGGGCGAAACCGGGGAGCTGTTTTTT. Amino acid sequence: CATSDHTGGETGELFF. V usage is TRBV24-1 and J usage is TRBJ2-2; 9 bases line up with TRBD1. The J segment lost 5 bases and the V segment lost 4 bases, leaving 7 bases of the junction unmatched. The CDR3 spans 16 residues. The germline V gene encodes CDR1 KGHDR and CDR2 SFDVKD.

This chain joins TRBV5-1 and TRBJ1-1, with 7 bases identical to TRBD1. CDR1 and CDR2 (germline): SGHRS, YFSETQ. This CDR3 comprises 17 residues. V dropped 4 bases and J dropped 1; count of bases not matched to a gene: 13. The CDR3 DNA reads TGCGCCAGCAGCCGATCCAGGGGGACCACGGAGAACACTGAAGCTTTCTTT. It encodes CASSRSRGTTENTEAFF. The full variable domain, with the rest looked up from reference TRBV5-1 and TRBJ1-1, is KAGVTQTPRYLIKTRGQQVTLSCSPISGHRSVSWYQQTPGQGLQFLFEYFSETQRNKGNFPGRFSGRQFSNSRSEMNVSTLELGDSALYLCASSRSRGTTENTEAFFGQGTRLTVV.

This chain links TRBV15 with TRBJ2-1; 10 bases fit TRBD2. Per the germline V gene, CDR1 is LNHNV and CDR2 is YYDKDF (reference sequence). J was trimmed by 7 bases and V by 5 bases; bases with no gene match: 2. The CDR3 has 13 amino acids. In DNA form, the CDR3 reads TGTGCCACCAGCTCTAGCGGGGGTAATGAGCAGTTCTTC. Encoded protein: CATSSSGGNEQFF.

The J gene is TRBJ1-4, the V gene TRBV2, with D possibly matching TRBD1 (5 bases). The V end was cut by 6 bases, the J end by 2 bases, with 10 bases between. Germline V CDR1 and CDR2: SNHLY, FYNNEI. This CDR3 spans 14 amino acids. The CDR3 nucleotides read TGTGCCAGCAGACTCTCAGGGACTAATGAAAAACTGTTTTTT. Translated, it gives CASRLSGTNEKLFF.

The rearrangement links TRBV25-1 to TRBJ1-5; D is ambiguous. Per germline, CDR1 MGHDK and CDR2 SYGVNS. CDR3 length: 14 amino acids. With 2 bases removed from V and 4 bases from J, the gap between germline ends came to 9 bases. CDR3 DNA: TGTGCCAGCAGTGAAACGGCCGGGAATCAGCCCCAGCATTTT. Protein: CASSETAGNQPQHF.

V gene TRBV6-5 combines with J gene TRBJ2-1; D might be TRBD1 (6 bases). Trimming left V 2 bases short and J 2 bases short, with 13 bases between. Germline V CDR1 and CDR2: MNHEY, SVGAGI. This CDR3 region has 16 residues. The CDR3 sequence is CASSYVPGHPYNEQFF. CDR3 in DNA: TGTGCCAGCAGTTACGTGCCGGGACACCCCTACAATGAGCAGTTCTTC.

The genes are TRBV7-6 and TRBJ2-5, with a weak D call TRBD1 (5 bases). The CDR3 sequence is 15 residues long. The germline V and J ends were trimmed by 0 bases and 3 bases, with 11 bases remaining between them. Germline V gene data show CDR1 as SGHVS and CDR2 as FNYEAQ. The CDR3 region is CASSLAVATEETQYF. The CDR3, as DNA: TGTGCCAGCAGCTTAGCGGTTGCGACAGAAGAGACCCAGTACTTC.